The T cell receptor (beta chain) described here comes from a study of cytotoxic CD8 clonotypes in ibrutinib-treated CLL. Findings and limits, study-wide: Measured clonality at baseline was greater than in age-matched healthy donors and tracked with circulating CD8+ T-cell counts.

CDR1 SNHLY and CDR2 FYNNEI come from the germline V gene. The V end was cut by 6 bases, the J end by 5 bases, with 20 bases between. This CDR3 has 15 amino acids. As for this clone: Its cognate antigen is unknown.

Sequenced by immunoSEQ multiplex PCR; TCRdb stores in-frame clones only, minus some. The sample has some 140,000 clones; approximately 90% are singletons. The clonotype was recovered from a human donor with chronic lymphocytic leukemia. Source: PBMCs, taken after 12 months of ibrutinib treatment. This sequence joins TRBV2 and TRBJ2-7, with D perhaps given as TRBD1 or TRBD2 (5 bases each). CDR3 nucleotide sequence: TGTGCCAGCAGGGTTCCGGGGCCAGCGTACCACGAGCAGTACTTC. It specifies CASRVPGPAYHEQYF.